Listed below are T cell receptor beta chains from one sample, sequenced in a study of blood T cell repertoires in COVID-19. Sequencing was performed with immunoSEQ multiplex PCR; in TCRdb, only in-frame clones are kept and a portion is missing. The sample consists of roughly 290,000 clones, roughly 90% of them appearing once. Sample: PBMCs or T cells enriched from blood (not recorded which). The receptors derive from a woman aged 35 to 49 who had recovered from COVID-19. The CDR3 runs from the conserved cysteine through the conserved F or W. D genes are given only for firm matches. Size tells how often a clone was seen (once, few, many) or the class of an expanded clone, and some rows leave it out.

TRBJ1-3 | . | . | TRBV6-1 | TGTGCCAGCAGTGAACAGGGCTCTGGAAACACCATATATTTT | CASSEQGSGNTIYF
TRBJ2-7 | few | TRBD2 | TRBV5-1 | TGCGCCAGCAGCCCCGACCCTAGCGGACCTTTCTACGAGCAGTACTTC | CASSPDPSGPFYEQYF
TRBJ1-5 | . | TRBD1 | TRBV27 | TGTGCCAGCAGTTTATCCAGGACAGGAGGACGTTGGGGTAATCAGCCCCAGCATTTT | CASSLSRTGGRWGNQPQHF
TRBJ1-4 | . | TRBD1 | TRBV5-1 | TGCGCCAGCAGCTTGGGACAGGGGACTTCTAATGAAAAACTGTTTTTT | CASSLGQGTSNEKLFF
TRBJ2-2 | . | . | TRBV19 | TGTGCCAGTAGTATAGGAGGGATCGATACCGGGGAGCTGTTTTTT | CASSIGGIDTGELFF
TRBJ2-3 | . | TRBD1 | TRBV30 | TGTGCCTGGAGAGCCCTGAAGGGACAGTACACAGATACGCAGTATTTT | CAWRALKGQYTDTQYF
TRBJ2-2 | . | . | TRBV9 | TGTGCCAGCAGCGTAGTGGACAGACACACCGGGGAGCTGTTTTTT | CASSVVDRHTGELFF
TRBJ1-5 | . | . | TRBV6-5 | TGTGCCAGCAGTTACCGGTGGCCCCAGCATTTT | CASSYRWPQHF
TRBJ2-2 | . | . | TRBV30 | TGTGCCTGGAGCACTAGGTACACCGGGGAGCTGTTTTTT | CAWSTRYTGELFF
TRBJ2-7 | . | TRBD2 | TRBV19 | TGTGCCAGTGCAAAAACCGGGACTAGCGGGAACTACGAGCAGTACTTC | CASAKTGTSGNYEQYF
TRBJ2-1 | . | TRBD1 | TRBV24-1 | TGTGCCACCAGTGGGCCGGGACAGGGTAGGCATGAGCAGTTCTTC | CATSGPGQGRHEQFF
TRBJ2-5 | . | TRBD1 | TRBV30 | TGTGCCTGGAGACAGCCAGGGGGCCAAGAGACCCAGTACTTC | CAWRQPGGQETQYF
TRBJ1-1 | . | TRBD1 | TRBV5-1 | TGCGCCAGCAGCTTGGCCTCCGGGACAGGCCAAAATCGGGCTTTCTTT | CASSLASGTGQNRAFF
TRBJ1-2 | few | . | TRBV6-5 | TGTGCCAGCAGTTCGGACAGATCGAGCTACACCTTC | CASSSDRSSYTF
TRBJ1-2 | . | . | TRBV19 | TGTGCCAGTAGTATGAGGCAGACAGGCTATGGCTACACCTTC | CASSMRQTGYGYTF
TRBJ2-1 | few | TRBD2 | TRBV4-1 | TGCGCCAGCAGCCAAGTCGGCCTAGCGGGGGCCTTATTGAATGAGCAGTTCTTC | CASSQVGLAGALLNEQFF
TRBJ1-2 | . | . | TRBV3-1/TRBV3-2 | TGTGCCAGCAGCCAAGATCATCCGGGAGGGGAGGGCTACACCTTC | CASSQDHPGGEGYTF
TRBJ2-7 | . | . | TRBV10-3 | TGTGCCACAGGTATGACTATGGATGAGTGGCAGTACTTC | CATGMTMDEWQYF
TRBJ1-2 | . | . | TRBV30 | TGTGCCTGGAGTGTAGGGTTGGGGGCGGCCTATGGCTACACCTTC | CAWSVGLGAAYGYTF
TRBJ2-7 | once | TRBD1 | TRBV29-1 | TGCAGCATTGCTCGGGGACAGGGGTACAACGAGCAGTACTTC | CSIARGQGYNEQYF
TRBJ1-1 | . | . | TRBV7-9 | TGTGCCAGCAGCTTTAACAGGGACACTGAAGCTTTCTTT | CASSFNRDTEAFF
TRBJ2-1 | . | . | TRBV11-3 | TGTGCCAGCAGCTTATCCAGAAACGAGCAGTTCTTC | CASSLSRNEQFF
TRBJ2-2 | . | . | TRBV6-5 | TGTGCCAGCAGGACCGGACTACTCACCGGGGAGCTGTTTTTT | CASRTGLLTGELFF
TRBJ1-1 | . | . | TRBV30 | TGTGCCTGGGGGTCAGGCTCCCTTAGTAACACTGAAGCTTTCTTT | CAWGSGSLSNTEAFF
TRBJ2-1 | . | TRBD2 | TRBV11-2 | TGTGCCAGCAGCTCGGGGGAGGGCATGGGTAATGAGCAGTTCTTC | CASSSGEGMGNEQFF
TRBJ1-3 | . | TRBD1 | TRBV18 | TGTGCCAGCTCACCAGGGACAGGGCGCTCTGGAAACACCATATATTTT | CASSPGTGRSGNTIYF
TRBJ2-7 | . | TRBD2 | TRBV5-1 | TGCGCCAGCAGCTGGGGACTAGCGGCACAATACTTTAGTGGCTACGAGCAGTACTTC | CASSWGLAAQYFSGYEQYF